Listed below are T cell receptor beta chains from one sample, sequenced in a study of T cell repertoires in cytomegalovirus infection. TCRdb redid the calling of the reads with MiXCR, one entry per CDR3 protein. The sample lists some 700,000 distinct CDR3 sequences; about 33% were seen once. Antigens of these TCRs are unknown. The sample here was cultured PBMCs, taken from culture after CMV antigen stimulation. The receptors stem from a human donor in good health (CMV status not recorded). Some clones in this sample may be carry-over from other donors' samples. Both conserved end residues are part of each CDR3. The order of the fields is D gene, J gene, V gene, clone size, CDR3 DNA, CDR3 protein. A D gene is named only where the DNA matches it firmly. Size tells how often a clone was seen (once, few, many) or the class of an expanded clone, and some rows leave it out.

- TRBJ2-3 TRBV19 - TGTGCCAGTAGTATAACGGAGAGTCATTCGTCACAGTATTTT CASSITESHSSQYF
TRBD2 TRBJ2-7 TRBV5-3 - TGTGCCAGCAGCTTGGCGGGGGGCGAGGAGCAGTACTTC CASSLAGGEEQYF
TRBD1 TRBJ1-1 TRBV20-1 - TGCAGTGCCGACGGGACAGTGAACACTGAAGCTTTCTTT CSADGTVNTEAFF
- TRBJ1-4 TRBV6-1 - TGTGCCAGCAGGTCTAGGACAGCAACTAATGAAAAACTGTTTTTT CASRSRTATNEKLFF
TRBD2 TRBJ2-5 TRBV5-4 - TGTGCCAGCAGCTCCAGAGCGGGGGGGCAGGAGACCCAGTACTTC CASSSRAGGQETQYF
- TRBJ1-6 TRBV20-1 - TGCAGTGCTAGAGATCTTGAGTACAGTTCGAATTCACCCCTCCACTTT CSARDLEYSSNSPLHF
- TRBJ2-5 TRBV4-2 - TGTGCCAGCAGCCAAGTTACCACGAAAGAGACCCAGTACTTC CASSQVTTKETQYF
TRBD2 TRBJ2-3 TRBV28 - TGTGCCAGCAGTCTTCCGGGACTAGCGGGGGTCACAGATACGCAGTATTTT CASSLPGLAGVTDTQYF
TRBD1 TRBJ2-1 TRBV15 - TGTGCCACCAGCGAGGAGGGACAGGGCTCCTACAATGAGCAGTTCTTC CATSEEGQGSYNEQFF
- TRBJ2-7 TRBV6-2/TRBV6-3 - TGTGCCAGCAGTTACCGTCCGGGTGCGGTCTACGAGCAGTACTTC CASSYRPGAVYEQYF
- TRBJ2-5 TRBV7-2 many TGTGCCAGCAGCTTAGGCGTGGAGACCCAGTACTTC CASSLGVETQYF
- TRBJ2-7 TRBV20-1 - TGCAGAACCTGCACGACCGACCCACTCCAACTCGAGCAGTACTTC CRTCTTDPLQLEQYF
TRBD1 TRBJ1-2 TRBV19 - TGTGCCAGTAGTATAGACTCGACAGGGGTTCATGACTCTGGCTACACCTTC CASSIDSTGVHDSGYTF
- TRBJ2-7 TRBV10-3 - TGTGCCATCTCCAGGGAGATTCCAACCCTGTACGAGCAGTACTTC CAISREIPTLYEQYF
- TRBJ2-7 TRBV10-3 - TGTGCCATCAGTGATATGAGGGCCGAAAGCTCCTACGAGCAGTACTTC CAISDMRAESSYEQYF
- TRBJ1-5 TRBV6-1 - TGTGCCAGCAGAAGAAGGGAGTTGTTTCAGCCCCAGCATTTT CASRRRELFQPQHF
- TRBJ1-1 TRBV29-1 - TGCAGCGTTGAAGTCGATTTGGATACTGAAGCTTTCTTT CSVEVDLDTEAFF
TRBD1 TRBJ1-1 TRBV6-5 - TGTGCCAGCAGATCAGGTGGGACAGGGGGCCTACTTGCTTTCTTT CASRSGGTGGLLAFF
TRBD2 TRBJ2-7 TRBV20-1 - TGCAGTGCTAGGGGGAGGGGCCGAAAATACGAGCAGTACTTC CSARGRGRKYEQYF
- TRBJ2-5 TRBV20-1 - TGCAGTGCTAGAGACCCCGCCCCCCAAGAGACCCAGTACTTC CSARDPAPQETQYF
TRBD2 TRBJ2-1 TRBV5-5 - TGTGCCAGCAGCCAGTTCTATGGACTAGCGGCCTACAATGAGCAGTTCTTC CASSQFYGLAAYNEQFF
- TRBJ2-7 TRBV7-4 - TGTGCCAGTATCAGGGTAGTGGGGGAGCAGTACTTC CASIRVVGEQYF
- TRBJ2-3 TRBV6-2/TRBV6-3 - TGTGCCAGCACCCTGGACTGGGATACGCAGTATTTT CASTLDWDTQYF
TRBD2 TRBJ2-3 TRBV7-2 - TGTGCCAGCAGCTTCTGGACTAGCGGGAGTACAGATACGCAGTATTTT CASSFWTSGSTDTQYF
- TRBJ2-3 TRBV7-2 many TGTGCCAGCAGCTTTCTCACAGATACGCAGTATTTT CASSFLTDTQYF
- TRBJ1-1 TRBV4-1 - TGCGCCAGCAGCCAACACCGGGACGGTGAAGCTTTCTTT CASSQHRDGEAFF
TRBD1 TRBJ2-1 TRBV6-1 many TGTGCCAGCAGATCACAGGGGGGTAAAAACTACAATGAGCAGTTCTTC CASRSQGGKNYNEQFF
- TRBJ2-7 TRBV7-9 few TGTGCCAGCAGCCCAATGAGAGGGAGGTTCTCCTACGAGCAGTACTTC CASSPMRGRFSYEQYF
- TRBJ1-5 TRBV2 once TGTGCCAGCAGTTACAGGGTTCAGCCCCAGCATTTT CASSYRVQPQHF
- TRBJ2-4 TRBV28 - TGTGCCAGCAGTTCCGGGGGGCGGGCCAAAAACATTCAGTACTTC CASSSGGRAKNIQYF
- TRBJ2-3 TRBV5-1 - TGCGCCAGCAGCTTCGGAATAGATAGCACAGATACGCAGTATTTT CASSFGIDSTDTQYF
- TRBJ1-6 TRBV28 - TGTGCCAGCAGTTTGGGGACCCGGGGTCCCTATAATTCACCCCTCCACTTT CASSLGTRGPYNSPLHF
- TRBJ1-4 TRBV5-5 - TGTGCCAGCAGCCTAGCCCGCAGATCGGAAAAACTGTTTTTT CASSLARRSEKLFF